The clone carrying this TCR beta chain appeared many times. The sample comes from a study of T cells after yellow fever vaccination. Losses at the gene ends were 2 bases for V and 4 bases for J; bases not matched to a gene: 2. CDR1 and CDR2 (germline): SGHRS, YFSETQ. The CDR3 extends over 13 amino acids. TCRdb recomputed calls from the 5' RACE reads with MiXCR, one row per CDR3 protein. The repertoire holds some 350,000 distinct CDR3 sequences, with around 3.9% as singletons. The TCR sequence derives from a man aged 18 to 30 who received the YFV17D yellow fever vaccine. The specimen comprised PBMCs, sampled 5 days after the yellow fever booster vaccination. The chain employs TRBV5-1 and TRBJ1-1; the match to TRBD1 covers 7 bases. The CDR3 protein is CASSFTGVTEAFF. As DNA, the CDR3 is TGCGCCAGCAGCTTTACAGGGGTCACTGAAGCTTTCTTT. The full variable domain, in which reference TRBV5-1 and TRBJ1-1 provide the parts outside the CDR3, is KAGVTQTPRYLIKTRGQQVTLSCSPISGHRSVSWYQQTPGQGLQFLFEYFSETQRNKGNFPGRFSGRQFSNSRSEMNVSTLELGDSALYLCASSFTGVTEAFFGQGTRLTVV.